Shown below are 8 T cell receptor beta chains from a single sample sequenced in a study of shared clonotypes between healthy human individuals (TCRdb year 2020). For the CD8 naive samples, CD45RO-negative cells were positively selected for CCR7, yielding a CD45RA+CCR7+ population from which TemRA cells were excluded. Library prep was done by the immunoSEQ multiplex PCR assay. Here the immuneACCESS table is served through TCRdb, limited to in-frame sequences with V and J called. Missing clones are a known gap in these copies; in checked studies unresolved V genes cover under half, and the rest lacks a known reason. Recorded for this sample are more than 2 million clones; approximately 95% of them occurred a single time. Approximately 1.2% of the sample is taken by the ten largest. Sequencing input: naive CD8+ T cells sorted from blood. The cell subset or site label, as the study defines it: CD45RA+CCR7+. All receptors come from a man between 18 and 35 years old in good health.

Notes on this clone: Other nucleotide sequences in the sample specify the same CDR3. The gene calls are TRBV4-3 and TRBJ2-7; unclear D gene. Germline loops: CDR1 LGHNA, CDR2 YSLEER. This CDR3 has 15 residues. V gave up 0 bases and J gave up 1 base, with 10 bases separating them. The CDR3 region has the DNA TGCGCCAGCAGCCAAGATTTAGGTTCGTCCTACGAGCAGTACTTC. This translates into CASSQDLGSSYEQYF.

The chain links TRBV2 to TRBJ2-2; D is unresolved. The CDR3 is made up of 15 amino acids. CDR1 and CDR2 (germline): SNHLY, FYNNEI. V lost 3 bases and J 0 bases, leaving 8 bases between the germline ends. As DNA, the CDR3 is TGTGCCAGCAGTGAGTGGATGCCGAACACCGGGGAGCTGTTTTTT. Protein sequence: CASSEWMPNTGELFF.

The chain is built from TRBV4-1 and TRBJ2-7, with D possibly TRBD2 on 7 matching bases. The CDR3 is 14 amino acids. With 2 bases removed from V and 2 bases from J, the gap between germline ends came to 10 bases. Germline CDR1 is MGHRA and CDR2 is YSYEKL. The CDR3: CASSQRGGPYEQYF. The DNA for the CDR3 is TGCGCCAGCAGCCAAAGGGGGGGGCCCTACGAGCAGTACTTC.

This chain links TRBV13 with TRBJ1-1, with no clear D. V was trimmed by 0 bases and J by 0 bases, leaving 5 bases between them. The germline CDR1 and CDR2 sequences are PRHDT and FYEKMQ (reference sequence). The CDR3 extends over 14 amino acids. The CDR3 DNA sequence: TGTGCCAGCAGCTTAGGCCGTCTGAACACTGAAGCTTTCTTT. Translated: CASSLGRLNTEAFF.

The chain couples TRBV5-1 to TRBJ2-1; possibly TRBD2 for D (5 bases). Germline V lookup: CDR1 SGHRS, CDR2 YFSETQ. Deletions cut 2 bases from V and 3 bases from J, with 12 bases between. This CDR3 spans 15 amino acids. CDR3 residues: CASSFSEGSYNEQFF. The DNA of the CDR3 is TGCGCCAGCAGCTTCAGTGAGGGTAGCTACAATGAGCAGTTCTTC. The full variable domain, in which reference TRBV5-1 and TRBJ2-1 provide the parts outside the CDR3, is KAGVTQTPRYLIKTRGQQVTLSCSPISGHRSVSWYQQTPGQGLQFLFEYFSETQRNKGNFPGRFSGRQFSNSRSEMNVSTLELGDSALYLCASSFSEGSYNEQFFGPGTRLTVL.

V usage is TRBV14 and J usage is TRBJ2-5, with 14 bases aligning to TRBD2. Germline V lookup: CDR1 SGHDN, CDR2 FVKESK. V lost 4 bases, J lost 5 bases, and 3 bases stayed unmatched. The CDR3 loop spans 15 amino acids. Written as DNA, the CDR3 is TGTGCCAGCAGCCCGGGGACTAGCGGGGGTGAGACCCAGTACTTC. It codes for CASSPGTSGGETQYF.

The table lists this clone with a count of one. This rearrangement joins TRBV7-2 to TRBJ2-5, with D perhaps matching TRBD2 (5 bases). The V gene's germline CDR1 is SGHTA and CDR2 FQGNSA. This CDR3 has 14 residues. Trimming left V 1 base short and J 3 bases short, with 9 bases between. For the CDR3, the DNA is TGTGCCAGCAGCTTAGGGCTAGCTGAAGAGACCCAGTACTTC. Amino acid sequence: CASSLGLAEETQYF.

This sequence joins TRBV6-5 and TRBJ1-3; D unclear. The germline CDR1 and CDR2 sequences are MNHEY and SVGAGI. There are 14 residues in the CDR3. Between the trimmed V and J ends, which lost 5 bases and 0 bases, there was a span of 8 bases. CDR3 sequence: CASSTTNSGNTIYF. In DNA, the CDR3 is TGTGCCAGCAGTACGACGAACTCTGGAAACACCATATATTTT.